The clone carrying this TCR beta chain was seen a few times. What it binds is unknown. CD45RO/CCR7/CD25/CD127/CD95/CD27 separated CD4+ naive, central memory, regulatory and stem cell-like memory cells by sorting. The sample belongs to a study of beta chain features in type 1 diabetes. Notes on the study in general: Fewer junction insertions and more nucleotide deletions appeared in type 1 diabetes patients. All four CD4+ subsets of Type 1 diabetes patients contained TCRB CDR3s that were moderately but significantly shorter.

The germline CDR1 and CDR2 sequences are SGHNT and YENEEA. This CDR3 comprises 14 residues. V dropped 7 bases and J dropped 1 base, with 12 bases sitting between them. cDNA synthesis used the whole RNA isolate, giving expressed TCRB sequences. This table comes from immunoSEQ multiplex PCR, and its TCRdb copy is limited to in-frame clones, with some not included. The data contain about 120,000 clones, 16% of them seen just once; the ten biggest clones take up 2% to 2.5%. The chain has TRBV11-3 and TRBJ2-3; no definite D call. The specimen sequenced was central memory CD4+ T cells from blood. The source of this sequence is a man aged 25-45 years with type 1 diabetes. The CDR3 spells CASMAEWGTDTQYF. In DNA form, the CDR3 reads TGTGCCAGCATGGCGGAGTGGGGCACAGATACGCAGTATTTT. Filled out from reference TRBV11-3 and TRBJ2-3, the complete variable domain reads EAGVVQSPRYKIIEKKQPVAFWCNPISGHNTLYWYLQNLGQGPELLIRYENEEAVDDSQLPKDRFSAERLKGVDSTLKIQPAELGDSAVYLCASMAEWGTDTQYFGPGTRLTVL.